Presented here are 8 T cell receptor beta chains from one specimen sequenced in a study of T cell clonotyping in hematopoietic cell transplantation. The assay was immunoSEQ multiplex PCR, and TCRdb's table has in-frame clones only and misses some. In the table there are 16,000 or so clones, around 93% of which are singletons. Time point given: recipient sample about 28 days before transplant, after cytoreduction. Source: peripheral blood mononuclear cells, taken before stem cell transplant. The receptors here all came from a man aged 18 to 30 with biphenotypic leukemia. Some clones in this sample may be carry-over from other donors' samples.

This chain joins TRBV5-6 and TRBJ2-3, with TRBD2 as a possible D gene (7 bases). V was cut by 4 bases and J by 4 bases, with 19 bases left in between. This CDR3 has 16 residues. Looked up from germline, CDR1 is SGHDT and CDR2 is YYEEEE. The chain's CDR3 is CASSPVDEGGSDTQYF. The CDR3 bases are TGTGCCAGCAGCCCCGTCGACGAGGGGGGGTCAGATACGCAGTATTTT.

The chain uses TRBV10-2 and TRBJ1-5; D unclear. V dropped 0 bases and J dropped 5 bases, with 8 bases sitting between them. The germline CDR1 and CDR2 sequences are WSHSY and SAAADI. The CDR3 length is 14 residues. Written as DNA, the CDR3 is TGCGCCAGCAGTGAGTCAGATAATTATCAGCCCCAGCATTTT. This codes for CASSESDNYQPQHF.

This clone occurred once. V usage is TRBV7-8 and J usage is TRBJ2-2, with no clear D. Germline V gives CDR1 SGHVS, CDR2 FQNEAQ. The CDR3 spans 13 residues. Trimming shortened V by 1 base and J by 7 bases, and 7 bases separated the two germline ends. The CDR3 spells CASSLEGIGELFF. As DNA, the CDR3 is TGTGCCAGCAGCTTAGAGGGAATCGGGGAGCTGTTTTTT.

The V gene is TRBV29-1, the J gene TRBJ2-7, with D perhaps TRBD1 (5 bases). The length of the CDR3 is 13 residues. Germline V gene data show CDR1 as SQVTM and CDR2 as ANQGSEA. V dropped 5 bases and J dropped 0 bases, with 11 bases sitting between them. The CDR3 loop reads CSVQTVVSYEQYF. CDR3 nucleotides: TGCAGCGTTCAGACAGTAGTCTCCTACGAGCAGTACTTC.

The CDR3 DNA follows: TGTGCCAGCTGGGGGAGTGAGAACACCATATATTTT. This encodes CASWGSENTIYF. The chain links TRBV28 to TRBJ1-3; TRBD1 is a possible D gene (5 bases). This CDR3 has 12 amino acids. V lost 8 bases and J 7 bases, leaving 12 bases between the germline ends. Germline V gene lookup returns CDR1 MDHEN and CDR2 SYDVKM.

In its sample, this clone was seen once. The chain carries TRBV5-1 and TRBJ1-4; 9 nucleotides align to TRBD1. V dropped 4 bases and J dropped 4; count of bases not matched to a gene: 5. The CDR3 extends over 15 amino acids. Germline loops: CDR1 SGHRS, CDR2 YFSETQ. The CDR3 sequence: CASSPTTGGNEKLFF. The CDR3 DNA is TGCGCCAGCAGCCCGACGACAGGGGGTAATGAAAAACTGTTTTTT. The full variable domain, in which reference TRBV5-1 and TRBJ1-4 provide the parts outside the CDR3, is KAGVTQTPRYLIKTRGQQVTLSCSPISGHRSVSWYQQTPGQGLQFLFEYFSETQRNKGNFPGRFSGRQFSNSRSEMNVSTLELGDSALYLCASSPTTGGNEKLFFGSGTQLSVL.

The rearrangement uses TRBV19 and TRBJ1-5; a possible D gene is TRBD1 (5 bases). This CDR3 has 14 residues. Germline CDR1 reads LNHDA; CDR2 reads SQIVND (reference sequence). V was clipped by 3 bases and J by 5 bases, with 11 bases between them. The chain's CDR3 is CASSIGQGDQPQHF. The CDR3 DNA follows: TGTGCCAGTAGTATTGGGCAGGGAGATCAGCCCCAGCATTTT. The variable domain in full, with the rest retrieved from reference TRBV19 and TRBJ1-5, is DGGITQSPKYLFRKEGQNVTLSCEQNLNHDAMYWYRQDPGQGLRLIYYSQIVNDFQKGDIAEGYSVSREKKESFPLTVTSAQKNPTAFYLCASSIGQGDQPQHFGDGTRLSIL.

The J gene is TRBJ2-7, the V gene TRBV7-8, with a tentative D call TRBD1 (5 bases). Germline V CDR1 and CDR2: SGHVS, FQNEAQ. This CDR3 region has 14 residues. V lost 0 bases and J lost 0, with 6 bases in between. The CDR3 nucleotides are TGTGCCAGCAGCTTAGCAGACAGCTCCTACGAGCAGTACTTC. It yields the protein CASSLADSSYEQYF.